These T cell receptor beta chains were read from a single sample in a study of T cell responses to AZD1222 COVID-19 vaccine. This table comes from immunoSEQ multiplex PCR, and its TCRdb copy is limited to in-frame clones, with some not included. The sample records under 130,000 clones, more than 75% being singletons. The starting material was peripheral blood, obtained on day 0 of AZD1222 vaccination. The receptors originated from an adult in good health. The CDR3 runs from the conserved cysteine through the conserved F or W. The D gene is left open where the match is weak. Only some rows state a clone size, as once, few, many or a class for expanded clones.

TRBV3-1/TRBV3-2,TRBD1,TRBJ2-5,14,.,TGTGCCAGCAGCTCAACAGGGGGACGAGAGACCCAGTACTTC,CASSSTGGRETQYF
TRBV3-1/TRBV3-2,.,TRBJ1-3,15,.,TGTGCCAGCAGCCCGGAGGACAGATGGGGTAACACCATATATTTT,CASSPEDRWGNTIYF
TRBV9,.,TRBJ2-2,13,.,TGTGCCAGCACACGACAGAACACCGGGGAGCTGTTTTTT,CASTRQNTGELFF
TRBV7-9,TRBD2,TRBJ2-3,16,.,TGTGCCAGCAGCTCTACTAGCGGGAGCGAGATTGATACGCAGTATTTT,CASSSTSGSEIDTQYF
TRBV11-2,.,TRBJ2-7,15,once,TGTGCCAGCAGCTTAGATGGTGGGGATGGCTACGAGCAGTACTTC,CASSLDGGDGYEQYF
TRBV27,.,TRBJ2-5,14,.,TGTGCCAGCAGTTTGAACAGACTCCAAGAGACCCAGTACTTC,CASSLNRLQETQYF
TRBV15,TRBD2,TRBJ2-7,18,.,TGTGCCACCAGCAGAGATTTGCGGGGCCGCGGGAGCAGCTACGAGCAGTACTTC,CATSRDLRGRGSSYEQYF
TRBV9,.,TRBJ1-3,17,few,TGTGCCAGCAGCACAGACCCCCTACGGGACTCTGGAAACACCATATATTTT,CASSTDPLRDSGNTIYF
TRBV5-5,.,TRBJ2-3,15,.,TGTGCCAGCAGCTTACAGCGGACCCACACAGATACGCAGTATTTT,CASSLQRTHTDTQYF
TRBV28,.,TRBJ1-2,10,.,TGTGCCAGCAGGCAGTATGGCTACACCTTC,CASRQYGYTF
TRBV5-4,TRBD1,TRBJ1-4,15,.,TGTGCCAGCAGCTTTACCGGGACAGGCAATGAAAAACTGTTTTTT,CASSFTGTGNEKLFF
TRBV5-1,.,TRBJ2-7,17,.,TGCGCCAGCAGCCAAAAAACGGGGACTGGCCTCGGCTCCGAGCAGTACTTC,CASSQKTGTGLGSEQYF
TRBV10-3,TRBD1,TRBJ1-3,14,.,TGTGCCATCGGGCGGACAGGGGGAGGAAACACCATATATTTT,CAIGRTGGGNTIYF
TRBV19,.,TRBJ1-5,16,.,TGTGCCAGTAGTGCAGGACTCTTTGGACGGGGACAGCCCCAGCATTTT,CASSAGLFGRGQPQHF
TRBV3-1/TRBV3-2,TRBD1,TRBJ1-1,13,.,TGTGCCAGCAGCCAAGAGCGCAGGGGGGAAGCTTTCTTT,CASSQERRGEAFF
TRBV2,TRBD1,TRBJ1-2,15,.,TGTGCCAGCAGTGAAGGGGGACAGCCGAACTATGGCTACACCTTC,CASSEGGQPNYGYTF
TRBV19,.,TRBJ2-7,11,.,TGTGCCAGTAGTTTGGGATCCGAGCAGTACTTC,CASSLGSEQYF
TRBV5-5,.,TRBJ1-2,14,.,TGTGCCAGCAGCTTGGAACAGGGAAACTATGGCTACACCTTC,CASSLEQGNYGYTF
TRBV14,.,TRBJ1-2,18,.,TGTGCCAGCAGCCAAGGGGCCCCCGGGGGGACGTTTAACTATGGCTACACCTTC,CASSQGAPGGTFNYGYTF
TRBV24-1,TRBD2,TRBJ2-1,16,.,TGTGCCACCAGTGATCCTAGCGGCAGCTCCTACAATGAGCAGTTCTTC,CATSDPSGSSYNEQFF
TRBV5-4,.,TRBJ2-2,12,.,TGTGCCAGCAGCTCGAACACCGGGGAGCTGTTTTTT,CASSSNTGELFF
TRBV3-1/TRBV3-2,.,TRBJ1-6,16,.,TGTGCCAGCAGCCAAGAGGGTCAGGGACGGAATTCACCCCTCCACTTT,CASSQEGQGRNSPLHF